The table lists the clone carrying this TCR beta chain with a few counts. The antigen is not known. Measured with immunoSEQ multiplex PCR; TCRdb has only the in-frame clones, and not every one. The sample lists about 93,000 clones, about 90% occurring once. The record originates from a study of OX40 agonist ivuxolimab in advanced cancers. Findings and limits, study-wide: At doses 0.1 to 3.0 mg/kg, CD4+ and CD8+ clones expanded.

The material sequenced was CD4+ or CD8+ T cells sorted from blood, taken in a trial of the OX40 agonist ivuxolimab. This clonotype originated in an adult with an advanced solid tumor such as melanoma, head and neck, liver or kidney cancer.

CDR3 nucleotides: TGTGCCAGTAGTATGGGGTACGAGCAGTACTTC. Its translation is CASSMGYEQYF. This sequence joins TRBV19 and TRBJ2-7; D unclear. The V and J ends lost 3 bases and 4 bases respectively, with 4 bases between them. Germline CDR1 and CDR2: LNHDA and SQIVND (reference sequence). CDR3 length: 11 residues.